The T cell receptor (beta chain) under discussion was sequenced for a study of cytomegalovirus exposure and HLA in healthy donors. Study-wide results and caveats: For most TCR sequences rarity was the rule, although some public TCRs occurred in many donors. Cytomegalovirus association was listed for 164 TCR beta chains. Reports credit the classifier with highly specific, highly sensitive diagnosis of cytomegalovirus status. A subsequent analysis found that TCR clusters from the first cohort also tended to co-occur in the approximately 130 validation repertoires, with roughly 95% of cluster scores above 0.

Profiling relied on immunoSEQ multiplex PCR, and the TCRdb table lists in-frame clones only, not all of them. This table has 150,000 or so clones, 84% appearing once. Points on this clone: Its antigen is unknown.

Germline CDR1 reads SGHDT; CDR2 reads YYEEEE. Trimming cost V 0 bases and J 4 bases, with 12 bases left between them. There are 15 residues in the CDR3. Sequenced: PBMCs. The rearrangement links TRBV5-6 to TRBJ2-3, with a weak D call TRBD1 (5 bases). This sequence was found in a man between 25 and 39 years old in good health and CMV-seropositive. CDR3 coding DNA: TGTGCCAGCAGCTTGGGACAGAATGACGCAGATACGCAGTATTTT. The encoded protein is CASSLGQNDADTQYF.